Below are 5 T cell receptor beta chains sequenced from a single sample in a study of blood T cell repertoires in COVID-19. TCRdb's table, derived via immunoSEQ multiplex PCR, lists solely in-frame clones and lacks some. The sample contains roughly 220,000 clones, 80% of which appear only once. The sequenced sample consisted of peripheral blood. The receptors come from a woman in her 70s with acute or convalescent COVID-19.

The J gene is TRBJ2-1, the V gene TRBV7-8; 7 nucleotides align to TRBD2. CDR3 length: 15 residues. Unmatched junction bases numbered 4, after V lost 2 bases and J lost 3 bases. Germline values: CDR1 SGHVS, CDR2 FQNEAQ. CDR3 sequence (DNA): TGTGCCAGCAGCTTAAGGCTAGCGGTCTACAATGAGCAGTTCTTC. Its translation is CASSLRLAVYNEQFF.

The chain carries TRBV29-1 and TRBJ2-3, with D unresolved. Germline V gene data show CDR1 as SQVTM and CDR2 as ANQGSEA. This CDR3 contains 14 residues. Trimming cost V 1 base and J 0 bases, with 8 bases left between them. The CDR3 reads CSVEGGYSTDTQYF. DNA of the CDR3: TGCAGCGTTGAAGGAGGATATAGCACAGATACGCAGTATTTT.

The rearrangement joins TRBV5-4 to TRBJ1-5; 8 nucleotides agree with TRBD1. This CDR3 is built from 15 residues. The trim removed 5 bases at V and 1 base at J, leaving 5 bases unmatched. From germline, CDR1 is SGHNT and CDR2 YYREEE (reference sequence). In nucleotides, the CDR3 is TGTGCCAGCAGTACCGGACAGGGCAGCAATCAGCCCCAGCATTTT. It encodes CASSTGQGSNQPQHF.

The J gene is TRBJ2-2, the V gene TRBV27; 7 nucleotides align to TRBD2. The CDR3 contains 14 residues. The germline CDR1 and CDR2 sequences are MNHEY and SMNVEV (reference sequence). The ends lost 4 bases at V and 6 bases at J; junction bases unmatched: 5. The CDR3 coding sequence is TGTGCCAGCAGTTCGGGACTAAGAGCCGGGGAGCTGTTTTTT. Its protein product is CASSSGLRAGELFF.

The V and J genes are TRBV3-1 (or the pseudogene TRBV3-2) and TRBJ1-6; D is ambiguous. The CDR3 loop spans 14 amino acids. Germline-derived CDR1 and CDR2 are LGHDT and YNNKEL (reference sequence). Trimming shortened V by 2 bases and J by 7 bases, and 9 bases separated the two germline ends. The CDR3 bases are TGTGCCAGCAGCCAATTTCAGCGAAATTCACCCCTCCACTTT. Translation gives CASSQFQRNSPLHF.